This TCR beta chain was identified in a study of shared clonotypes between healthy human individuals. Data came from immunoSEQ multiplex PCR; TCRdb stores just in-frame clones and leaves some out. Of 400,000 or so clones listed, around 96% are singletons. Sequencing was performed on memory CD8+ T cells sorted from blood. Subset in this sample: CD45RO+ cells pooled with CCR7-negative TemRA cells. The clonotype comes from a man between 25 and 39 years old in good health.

CDR3 nucleotide sequence: TGCGCCAGCAGCTTAGACTTAAACAATGAGCAGTTCTTC. Translating it yields CASSLDLNNEQFF. V and J are TRBV5-1 and TRBJ2-1; D gene ambiguous. From germline, CDR1 is SGHRS and CDR2 YFSETQ. The CDR3 totals 13 residues. Trimming shortened V by 2 bases and J by 5 bases, and 8 bases separated the two germline ends.